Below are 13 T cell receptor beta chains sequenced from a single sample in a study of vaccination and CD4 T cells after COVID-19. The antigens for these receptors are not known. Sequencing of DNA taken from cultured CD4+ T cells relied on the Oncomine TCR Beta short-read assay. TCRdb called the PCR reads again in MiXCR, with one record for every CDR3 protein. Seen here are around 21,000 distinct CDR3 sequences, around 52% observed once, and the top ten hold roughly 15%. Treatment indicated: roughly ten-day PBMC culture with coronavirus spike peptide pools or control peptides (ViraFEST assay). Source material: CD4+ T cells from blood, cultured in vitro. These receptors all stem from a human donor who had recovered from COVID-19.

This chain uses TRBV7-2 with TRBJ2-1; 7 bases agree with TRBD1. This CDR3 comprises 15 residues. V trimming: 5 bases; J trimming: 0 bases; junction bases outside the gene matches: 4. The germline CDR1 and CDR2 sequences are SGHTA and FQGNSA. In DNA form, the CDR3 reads TGTGCCAGCAGCAGGGGACAGAGCTCCTACAATGAGCAGTTCTTC. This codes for CASSRGQSSYNEQFF.

CDR3 sequence: CASSIVGKAMNTEAFF. The CDR3 coding sequence is TGTGCCAGTAGTATAGTGGGAAAGGCCATGAACACTGAAGCTTTCTTT. J is TRBJ1-1 and V is TRBV19; unclear D gene. The CDR3 extends over 16 amino acids. V dropped 1 base and J dropped 0 bases, with 12 bases sitting between them. CDR1 and CDR2 from the germline V gene are LNHDA and SQIVND (reference sequence). Complete variable domain (other parts from reference TRBV19 and TRBJ1-1): DGGITQSPKYLFRKEGQNVTLSCEQNLNHDAMYWYRQDPGQGLRLIYYSQIVNDFQKGDIAEGYSVSREKKESFPLTVTSAQKNPTAFYLCASSIVGKAMNTEAFFGQGTRLTVV.

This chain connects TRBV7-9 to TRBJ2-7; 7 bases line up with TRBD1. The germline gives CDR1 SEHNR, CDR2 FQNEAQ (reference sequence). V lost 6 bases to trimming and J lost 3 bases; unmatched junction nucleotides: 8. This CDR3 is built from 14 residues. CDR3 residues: CASRVSSGGYEQYF. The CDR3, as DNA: TGTGCCAGCAGAGTTTCCTCAGGGGGCTACGAGCAGTACTTC.

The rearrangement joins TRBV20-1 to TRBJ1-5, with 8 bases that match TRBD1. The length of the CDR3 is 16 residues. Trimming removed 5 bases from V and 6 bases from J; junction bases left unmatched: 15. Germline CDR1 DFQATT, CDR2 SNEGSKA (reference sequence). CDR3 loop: CSAARDRPTAGQPQHF. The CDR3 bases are TGCAGTGCTGCGAGGGACAGGCCAACGGCGGGTCAGCCCCAGCATTTT.

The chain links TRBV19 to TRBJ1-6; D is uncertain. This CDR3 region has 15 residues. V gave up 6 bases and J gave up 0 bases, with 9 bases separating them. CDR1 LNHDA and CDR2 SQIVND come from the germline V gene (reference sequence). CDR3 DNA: TGTGCCAGTAGGGACTTGAGCTCCTATAATTCACCCCTCCACTTT. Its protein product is CASRDLSSYNSPLHF.

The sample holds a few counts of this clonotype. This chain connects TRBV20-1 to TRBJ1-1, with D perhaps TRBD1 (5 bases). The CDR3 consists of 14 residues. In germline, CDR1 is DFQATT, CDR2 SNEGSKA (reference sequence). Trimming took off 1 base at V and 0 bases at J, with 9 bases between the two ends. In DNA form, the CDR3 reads TGCAGTGCTAGAGCTCAGGGAATGAACACTGAAGCTTTCTTT. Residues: CSARAQGMNTEAFF.

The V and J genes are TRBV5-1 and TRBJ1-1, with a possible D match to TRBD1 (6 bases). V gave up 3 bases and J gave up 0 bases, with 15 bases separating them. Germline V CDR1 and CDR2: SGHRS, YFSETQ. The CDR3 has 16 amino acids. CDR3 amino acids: CASSWGHLPMNTEAFF. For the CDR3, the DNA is TGCGCCAGCAGCTGGGGACACCTTCCCATGAACACTGAAGCTTTCTTT.

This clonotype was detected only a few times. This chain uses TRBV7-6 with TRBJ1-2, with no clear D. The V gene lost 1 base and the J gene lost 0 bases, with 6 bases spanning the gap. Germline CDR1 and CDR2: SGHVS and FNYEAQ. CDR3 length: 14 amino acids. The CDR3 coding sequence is TGTGCCAGCAGCTTAGACACCTCTAACTATGGCTACACCTTC. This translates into CASSLDTSNYGYTF.

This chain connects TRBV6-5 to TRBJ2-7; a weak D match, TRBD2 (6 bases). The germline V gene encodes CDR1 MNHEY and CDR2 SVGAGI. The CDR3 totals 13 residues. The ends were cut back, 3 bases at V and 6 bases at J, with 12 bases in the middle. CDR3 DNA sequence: TGTGCCAGCAGTTATTCGGGGGTCCTCGAGCAGTACTTC. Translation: CASSYSGVLEQYF.

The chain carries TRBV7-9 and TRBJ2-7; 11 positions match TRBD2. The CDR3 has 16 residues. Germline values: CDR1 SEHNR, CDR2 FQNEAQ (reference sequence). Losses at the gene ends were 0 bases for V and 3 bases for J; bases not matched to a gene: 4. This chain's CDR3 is CASSLASGRGYYEQYF. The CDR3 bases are TGTGCCAGCAGCTTAGCTAGCGGGAGGGGATACTACGAGCAGTACTTC.

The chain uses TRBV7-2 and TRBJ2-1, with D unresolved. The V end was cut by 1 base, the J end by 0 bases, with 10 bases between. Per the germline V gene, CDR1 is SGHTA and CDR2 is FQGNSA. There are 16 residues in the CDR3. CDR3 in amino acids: CASSLVAASSYNEQFF. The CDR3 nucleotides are TGTGCCAGCAGCTTAGTGGCGGCCAGCTCCTACAATGAGCAGTTCTTC.

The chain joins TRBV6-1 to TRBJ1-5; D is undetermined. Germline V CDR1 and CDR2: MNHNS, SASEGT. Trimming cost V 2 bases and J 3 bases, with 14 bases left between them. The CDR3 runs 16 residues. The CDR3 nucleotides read TGTGCCAGCAGTGAAATGGAAGGAACCAACAATCAGCCCCAGCATTTT. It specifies CASSEMEGTNNQPQHF.

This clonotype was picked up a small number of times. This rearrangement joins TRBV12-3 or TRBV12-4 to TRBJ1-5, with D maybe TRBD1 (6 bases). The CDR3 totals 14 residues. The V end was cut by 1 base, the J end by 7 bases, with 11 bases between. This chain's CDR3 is CASSLGQGIQPQHF. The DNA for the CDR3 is TGTGCCAGCAGTTTAGGGCAGGGGATCCAGCCCCAGCATTTT.